This passage covers 26 T cell receptor beta chains from one sample sequenced in a study of blood T cell repertoires in COVID-19. Profiled with immunoSEQ multiplex PCR; TCRdb holds only in-frame clones, not every one. The sample contains about 90,000 clones, roughly nine tenths of which appear only once. Material for sequencing was peripheral blood. The receptors shown here come from a human donor with active COVID-19. The donor label of this sample is uncertain.

The chain has TRBV19 and TRBJ1-6; D is unclear. The germline gives CDR1 LNHDA, CDR2 SQIVND (reference sequence). Trimming left V 7 bases short and J 6 bases short, with 13 bases between. The CDR3 totals 14 residues. The CDR3 DNA reads as TGTGCCAGTAAAAATCGTTATCGTAATTCACCCCTCCACTTT. It encodes CASKNRYRNSPLHF.

The chain couples TRBV10-3 to TRBJ1-5; D is unclear. The germline V and J ends were trimmed by 3 bases and 4 bases, with 7 bases remaining between them. CDR3 length: 13 amino acids. Germline CDR1 ENHRY, CDR2 SYGVKD. CDR3 coding DNA: TGTGCCATCAGTGAAAGCCTAAATCAGCCCCAGCATTTT. Translating gives CAISESLNQPQHF.

This clone has just a few counts. The rearrangement joins TRBV5-4 to TRBJ1-2; 10 bases align to TRBD1. The J segment lost 2 bases and the V segment lost 5 bases, leaving 9 bases of the junction unmatched. This CDR3 is built from 16 residues. Germline lookup yields CDR1 SGHNT and CDR2 YYREEE (reference sequence). CDR3 sequence reads: CASSRPGQGTNYGYTF. For the CDR3, the DNA is TGTGCCAGCAGTCGCCCGGGACAGGGGACAAACTATGGCTACACCTTC.

V is TRBV2 and J is TRBJ2-7; 7 bases agree with TRBD2. The length of the CDR3 is 14 residues. CDR1 and CDR2 (germline): SNHLY, FYNNEI. After removal of 5 bases from V and 4 bases from J, the junction contained 8 bases not matched to a gene. Here the CDR3 reads CASSRSWGGYEQYF. In DNA form, the CDR3 reads TGTGCCAGCAGTCGCTCGTGGGGGGGGTACGAGCAGTACTTC.

A single count supports this clone. The J gene is TRBJ2-1, the V gene TRBV6-5, with unresolved D. V lost 10 bases and J 4 bases, leaving 11 bases between the germline ends. CDR1 and CDR2 (germline): MNHEY, SVGAGI. The CDR3 contains 12 residues. In nucleotides, the CDR3 is TGTGCCACCCTTTCGCGGTACAATGAGCAGTTCTTC. It is translated as CATLSRYNEQFF.

Here the CDR3 reads CASSDSSSGGDSYNEQFF. In DNA form, the CDR3 reads TGTGCCAGCAGTGACTCGTCTAGCGGGGGGGACTCCTACAATGAGCAGTTCTTC. This rearrangement joins TRBV6-4 to TRBJ2-1; 12 nucleotides line up with TRBD2. This CDR3 contains 18 residues. Germline CDR1 reads MRHNA; CDR2 reads SNTAGT. The junction had 3 bases not matched to a gene; V was cut back by 0 bases and J by 0 bases.

V usage is TRBV5-6 and J usage is TRBJ2-5, with TRBD1 identical over 8 bases. There are 15 residues in the CDR3. Trimming removed 1 base from V and 5 bases from J; junction bases left unmatched: 7. Germline CDR1 and CDR2: SGHDT and YYEEEE. CDR3 nucleotide sequence: TGTGCCAGCAGCTTGCTGGGCAGGGGGCAGGAGACCCAGTACTTC. Its protein is CASSLLGRGQETQYF.

This chain links TRBV29-1 with TRBJ2-2, with D perhaps matching TRBD2 (7 bases). Germline V lookup: CDR1 SQVTM, CDR2 ANQGSEA. The CDR3 runs to 16 residues. Trimming cost V 1 base and J 4 bases, with 16 bases left between them. CDR3 bases: TGCAGCGTTGAAGTCTGGGAGGGGGAGGTCACCGGGGAGCTGTTTTTT. It translates to CSVEVWEGEVTGELFF.

The rearrangement uses TRBV29-1 and TRBJ1-2; D gene unclear. This CDR3 has 13 amino acids. Trimming cost V 2 bases and J 4 bases, with 11 bases left between them. CDR1 SQVTM and CDR2 ANQGSEA come from the germline V gene. The CDR3 DNA is TGCAGCGTTGAATCTGAGGGTGGCTATGGCTACACCTTC. It translates to CSVESEGGYGYTF.

The chain recombines TRBV7-8 with TRBJ1-3; D call uncertain. CDR3 length equals 15 residues. Germline V gene lookup returns CDR1 SGHVS and CDR2 FQNEAQ. Trimming stripped 3 bases from V and 4 bases from J, with 13 bases between. The CDR3 here is CASSLEALAGNTIYF. CDR3 bases: TGTGCCAGCAGCTTGGAGGCCCTAGCGGGAAACACCATATATTTT.

This clone is a singleton in its sample. V and J are TRBV5-1 and TRBJ2-3, with 10 nucleotides matching TRBD1. The CDR3 contains 16 residues. Trimming cost V 3 bases and J 2 bases; bases outside gene matches: 6. Germline values: CDR1 SGHRS, CDR2 YFSETQ. CDR3 nucleotides: TGCGCCAGCAGCTCCGGGACAGGGGTTTCCACAGATACGCAGTATTTT. Amino acid sequence: CASSSGTGVSTDTQYF. The whole variable domain, filled in from reference TRBV5-1 and TRBJ2-3, reads KAGVTQTPRYLIKTRGQQVTLSCSPISGHRSVSWYQQTPGQGLQFLFEYFSETQRNKGNFPGRFSGRQFSNSRSEMNVSTLELGDSALYLCASSSGTGVSTDTQYFGPGTRLTVL.

The V gene is TRBV9, the J gene TRBJ1-2, with TRBD1 identical over 7 bases. Germline V gives CDR1 SGDLS, CDR2 YYNGEE. The CDR3 is 13 amino acids. Trimming at V came to 6 bases and at J to 4 bases, leaving 6 bases not matched to a gene. This CDR3 is CASTRDSLYGYTF. In nucleotides, the CDR3 is TGTGCCAGCACCCGGGACAGCCTCTATGGCTACACCTTC.

This rearrangement joins TRBV5-4 to TRBJ2-5; D possibly corresponds to TRBD2 (7 bases). The CDR3 contains 18 residues. Germline CDR1 is SGHNT and CDR2 is YYREEE (reference sequence). Trimming took 4 bases from V and 0 from J, leaving 22 bases between them. CDR3 loop: CASSHTTTAGANQETQYF. The CDR3 region has the DNA TGTGCCAGCAGCCACACCACCACCGCGGGGGCTAACCAAGAGACCCAGTACTTC.

The chain carries TRBV7-9 and TRBJ1-4; 10 bases agree with TRBD1. The CDR3 extends over 12 amino acids. Germline V gene data show CDR1 as SEHNR and CDR2 as FQNEAQ (reference sequence). With 11 bases clipped from V and 8 bases from J, the junction kept 5 bases outside the gene matches. CDR3 DNA: TGTGCCGCGGGACAGGGGTGGGAAAAACTGTTTTTT. Translating it yields CAAGQGWEKLFF.

The chain carries TRBV7-8 and TRBJ2-1; 7 bases are shared with TRBD1. The CDR3 consists of 15 residues. The germline V gene has CDR1 SGHVS and CDR2 FQNEAQ. Trimming removed 3 bases from V and 7 bases from J; junction bases left unmatched: 9. In nucleotides, the CDR3 is TGTGCCAGCAGCTTTAGAATGAAACAGGGGAATGAGCAGTTCTTC. This sequence encodes CASSFRMKQGNEQFF. The complete variable domain, with remaining parts taken from reference TRBV7-8 and TRBJ2-1, reads GAGVSQSPRYKVAKRGQDVALRCDPISGHVSLFWYQQALGQGPEFLTYFQNEAQLDKSGLPSDRFFAERPEGSVSTLKIQRTQQEDSAVYLCASSFRMKQGNEQFFGPGTRLTVL.

By share of the sample, this clone is medium-sized (0.01 to 0.1%). This chain uses TRBV24-1 with TRBJ2-7; 7 bases agree with TRBD2. Germline V lookup: CDR1 KGHDR, CDR2 SFDVKD. The J segment lost 4 bases and the V segment lost 4 bases, leaving 3 bases of the junction unmatched. CDR3 length: 13 residues. The CDR3 bases are TGTGCCACCAGTGAGGGGGAGGGTTACGAGCAGTACTTC. Its translation is CATSEGEGYEQYF.

The chain links TRBV18 to TRBJ1-1, with D maybe TRBD1 (6 bases). The CDR3 is made up of 14 amino acids. The V gene's germline CDR1 is KGHSH and CDR2 LQKENI. V lost 2 bases and J lost 1, with 8 bases in between. This CDR3 is CASSPYRENTEAFF. The CDR3 bases are TGTGCCAGCTCACCATACAGGGAGAACACTGAAGCTTTCTTT.

The gene calls are TRBV5-5 and TRBJ1-1; TRBD1 might be the D (6 bases). Germline loops: CDR1 SGHKS, CDR2 YYEKEE (reference sequence). The V end lost 4 bases, the J end lost 1 base, and 14 bases lay between the germline ends. The CDR3 consists of 15 residues. In nucleotides, the CDR3 is TGTGCCAGCAGCCTGAGGGGGAGGGCGAACACTGAAGCTTTCTTT. Encoded protein: CASSLRGRANTEAFF.

This chain's CDR3 is CASSQDLRTGDYYEQYF. In nucleotides, the CDR3 is TGCGCCAGCAGCCAAGATCTGAGGACAGGGGACTATTACGAGCAGTACTTC. The gene calls are TRBV4-1 and TRBJ2-7, with 9 bases identical to TRBD1. CDR3 size: 17 residues. The J segment lost 4 bases and the V segment lost 0 bases, leaving 10 bases of the junction unmatched. CDR1 and CDR2 (germline): MGHRA, YSYEKL.

This sequence joins TRBV5-1 and TRBJ1-4; 7 nucleotides line up with TRBD1. This CDR3 is built from 17 residues. Germline CDR1 and CDR2: SGHRS and YFSETQ. J lost 5 bases, V lost 4 bases, and 14 bases had no gene match. This CDR3 reads CASSTRYGGQLNEKLFF. The CDR3 nucleotides read TGCGCCAGCAGCACGCGCTACGGGGGACAGTTAAATGAAAAACTGTTTTTT.

The chain uses TRBV5-6 and TRBJ2-5; TRBD1 aligns across 7 bases. The CDR3 extends over 14 amino acids. The germline V gene has CDR1 SGHDT and CDR2 YYEEEE. Unmatched junction bases numbered 11, after V lost 8 bases and J lost 4 bases. The CDR3: CASAQGPGGETQYF. CDR3 DNA sequence: TGTGCCAGTGCACAGGGGCCCGGTGGAGAGACCCAGTACTTC. The whole variable domain, filled in from reference TRBV5-6 and TRBJ2-5, reads DAGVTQSPTHLIKTRGQQVTLRCSPKSGHDTVSWYQQALGQGPQFIFQYYEEEERQRGNFPDRFSGHQFPNYSSELNVNALLLGDSALYLCASAQGPGGETQYFGPGTRLLVL.

The chain is built from TRBV6-1 and TRBJ1-2; 8 bases map to TRBD1. Trimming at V came to 0 bases and at J to 8 bases, leaving 17 bases not matched to a gene. This CDR3 is built from 18 residues. Germline values: CDR1 MNHNS, CDR2 SASEGT. The CDR3 DNA reads as TGTGCCAGCAGTGAAGCCGCAGGGGGCGCGGGTTCCCGCAGCGGCTACACCTTC. This codes for CASSEAAGGAGSRSGYTF.

This chain connects TRBV5-1 to TRBJ2-4; TRBD2 is a possible D gene (7 bases). Trimming took 3 bases from V and 3 from J, leaving 13 bases between them. Germline lookup yields CDR1 SGHRS and CDR2 YFSETQ. There are 15 residues in the CDR3. Written as DNA, the CDR3 is TGCGCCAGCAGCTCCGGGGGGCAGAACAAAAACATTCAGTACTTC. It is translated as CASSSGGQNKNIQYF.

J is TRBJ1-3 and V is TRBV6-5; maybe TRBD1 (5 bases). CDR1 and CDR2 from the germline V gene are MNHEY and SVGAGI. V was shortened by 7 bases and J by 0 bases, with 13 bases between the two germline ends. This CDR3 comprises 15 residues. This CDR3 reads CASTRGVSSGNTIYF. Here the CDR3 DNA reads TGTGCCAGCACCCGGGGGGTGAGCTCTGGAAACACCATATATTTT.

V and J are TRBV20-1 and TRBJ1-2; tentatively, D is TRBD1 (5 bases). Germline CDR1 is DFQATT and CDR2 is SNEGSKA (reference sequence). Between the trimmed V and J ends, which lost 3 bases and 4 bases, there was a span of 9 bases. The CDR3 spans 12 residues. DNA for the CDR3: TGCAGTGCTAGTACCGGGGGCTATGGCTACACCTTC. Its protein product is CSASTGGYGYTF.

In this sample, this clone turned up once. The CDR3 DNA follows: TGTGCCAGCTCACCACCATGGGGCCACACTGAAGCTTTCTTT. This translates into CASSPPWGHTEAFF. This chain connects TRBV18 to TRBJ1-1, with D possibly matching TRBD1 (5 bases). The CDR3 is made up of 14 amino acids. Germline V gives CDR1 KGHSH, CDR2 LQKENI. Between the trimmed V and J ends, which lost 0 bases and 3 bases, there was a span of 8 bases.